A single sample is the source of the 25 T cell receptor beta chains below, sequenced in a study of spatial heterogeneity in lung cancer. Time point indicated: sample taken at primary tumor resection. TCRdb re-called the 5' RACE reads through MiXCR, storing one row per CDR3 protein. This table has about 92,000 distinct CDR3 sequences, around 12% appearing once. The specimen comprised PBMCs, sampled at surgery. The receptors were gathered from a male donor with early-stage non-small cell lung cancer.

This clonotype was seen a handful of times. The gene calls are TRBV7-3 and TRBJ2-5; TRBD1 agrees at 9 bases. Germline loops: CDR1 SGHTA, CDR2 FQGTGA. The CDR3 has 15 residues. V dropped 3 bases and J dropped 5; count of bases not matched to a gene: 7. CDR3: CASSFRTGAGETQYF. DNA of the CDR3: TGTGCCAGCAGCTTCCGGACAGGGGCTGGGGAGACCCAGTACTTC.

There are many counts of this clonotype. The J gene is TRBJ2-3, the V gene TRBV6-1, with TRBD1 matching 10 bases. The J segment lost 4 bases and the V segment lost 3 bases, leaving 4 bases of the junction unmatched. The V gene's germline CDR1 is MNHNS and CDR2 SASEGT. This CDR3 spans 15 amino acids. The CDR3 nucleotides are TGTGCCAGCAGTGAGGACAGGGGGGAAGCAGATACGCAGTATTTT. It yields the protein CASSEDRGEADTQYF.

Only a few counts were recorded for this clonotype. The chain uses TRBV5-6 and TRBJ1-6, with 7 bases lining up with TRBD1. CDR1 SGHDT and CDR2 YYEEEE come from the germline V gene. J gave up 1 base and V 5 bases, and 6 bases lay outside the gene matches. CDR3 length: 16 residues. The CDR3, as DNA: TGTGCCAGCAGAAATCAGGGGGGGTCCTATAATTCACCCCTCCACTTT. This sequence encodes CASRNQGGSYNSPLHF.

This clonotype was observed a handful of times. The CDR3, as DNA: TGTGCCAGCAGCCTGGCCGGGGAGCTGTTTTTT. This sequence encodes CASSLAGELFF. This sequence joins TRBV6-6 and TRBJ2-2, with D unresolved. V was shortened by 6 bases and J by 6 bases, with 5 bases between the two germline ends. Germline values: CDR1 MNHNY, CDR2 SVGAGI (reference sequence). The CDR3 runs to 11 residues.

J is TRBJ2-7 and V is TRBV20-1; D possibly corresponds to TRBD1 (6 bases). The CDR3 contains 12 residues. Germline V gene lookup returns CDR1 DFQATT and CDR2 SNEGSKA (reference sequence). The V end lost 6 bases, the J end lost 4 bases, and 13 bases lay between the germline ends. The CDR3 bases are TGCAGTGCCATCAGGGGAGCGTACGAGCAGTACTTC. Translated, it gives CSAIRGAYEQYF.

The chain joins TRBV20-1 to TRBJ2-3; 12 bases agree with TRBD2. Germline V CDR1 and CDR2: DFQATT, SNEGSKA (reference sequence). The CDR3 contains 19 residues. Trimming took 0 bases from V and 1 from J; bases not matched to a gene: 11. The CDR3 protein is CSARDLLAGGPIGTDTQYF. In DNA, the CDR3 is TGCAGTGCTAGAGATCTCCTAGCGGGGGGGCCAATTGGCACAGATACGCAGTATTTT.

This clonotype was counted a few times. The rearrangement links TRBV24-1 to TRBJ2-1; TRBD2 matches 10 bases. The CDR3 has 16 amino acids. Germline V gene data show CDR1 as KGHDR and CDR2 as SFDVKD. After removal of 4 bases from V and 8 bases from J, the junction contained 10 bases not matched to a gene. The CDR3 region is CATSEPTSGLSDEQFF. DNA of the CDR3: TGTGCCACCAGTGAACCGACTAGCGGGCTTTCCGATGAGCAGTTCTTC.

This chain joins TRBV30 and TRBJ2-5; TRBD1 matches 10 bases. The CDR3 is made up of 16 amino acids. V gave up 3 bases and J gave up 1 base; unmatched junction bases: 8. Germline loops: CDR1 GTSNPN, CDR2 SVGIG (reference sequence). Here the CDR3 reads CAWRRHGTGAQETQYF. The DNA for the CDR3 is TGTGCCTGGAGACGCCATGGGACAGGGGCCCAAGAGACCCAGTACTTC.

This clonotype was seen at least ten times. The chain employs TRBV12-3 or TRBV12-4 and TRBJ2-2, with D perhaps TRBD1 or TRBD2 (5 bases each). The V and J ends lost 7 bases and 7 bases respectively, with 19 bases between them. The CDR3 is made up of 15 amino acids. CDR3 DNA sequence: TGTGCCAGCACCTTAGAGGGTGGGGCGAGCGGGGAGCTGTTTTTT. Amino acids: CASTLEGGASGELFF.

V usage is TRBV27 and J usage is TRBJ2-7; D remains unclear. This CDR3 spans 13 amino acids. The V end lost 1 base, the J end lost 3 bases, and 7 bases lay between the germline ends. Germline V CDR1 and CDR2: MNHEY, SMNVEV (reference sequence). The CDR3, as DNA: TGTGCCAGCAGTTTATGGCAGGACTACGAGCAGTACTTC. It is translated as CASSLWQDYEQYF.

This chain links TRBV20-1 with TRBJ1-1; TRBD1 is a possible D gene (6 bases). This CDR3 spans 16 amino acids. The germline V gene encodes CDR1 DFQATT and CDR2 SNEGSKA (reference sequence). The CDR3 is CRTNSRRGGMNTEAFF. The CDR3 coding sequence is TGCAGGACAAACTCAAGGCGAGGGGGGATGAACACTGAAGCTTTCTTT.

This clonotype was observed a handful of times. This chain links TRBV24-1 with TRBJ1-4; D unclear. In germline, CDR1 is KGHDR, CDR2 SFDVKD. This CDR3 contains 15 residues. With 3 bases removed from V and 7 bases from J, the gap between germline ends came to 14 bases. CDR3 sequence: CATSDPTGRPEKLFF. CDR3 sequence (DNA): TGTGCCACCAGTGATCCGACGGGCAGACCTGAAAAACTGTTTTTT.

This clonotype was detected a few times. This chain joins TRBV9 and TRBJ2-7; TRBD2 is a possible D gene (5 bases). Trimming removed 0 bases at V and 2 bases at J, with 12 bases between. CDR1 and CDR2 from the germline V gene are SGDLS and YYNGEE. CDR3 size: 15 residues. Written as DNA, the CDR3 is TGTGCCAGCAGCGTAGACACACAGCGGCCCTACGAGCAGTACTTC. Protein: CASSVDTQRPYEQYF. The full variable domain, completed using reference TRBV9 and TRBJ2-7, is DSGVTQTPKHLITATGQRVTLRCSPRSGDLSVYWYQQSLDQGLQFLIQYYNGEERAKGNILERFSAQQFPDLHSELNLSSLELGDSALYFCASSVDTQRPYEQYFGPGTRLTVT.

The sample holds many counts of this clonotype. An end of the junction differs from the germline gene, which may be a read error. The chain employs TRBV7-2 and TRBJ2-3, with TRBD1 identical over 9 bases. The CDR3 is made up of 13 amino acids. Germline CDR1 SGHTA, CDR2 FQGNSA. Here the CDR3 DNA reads TGCGCCGCGGGGGACAGGGCCACAGATACGCAGTATTTT. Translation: CAAGDRATDTQYF. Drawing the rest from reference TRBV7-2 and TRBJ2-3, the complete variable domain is GAGVSQSPSNKVTEKGKDVELRCDPISGHTALYWYRQSLGQGLEFLIYFQGNSAPDKSGLPSDRFSAERTGGSVSTLTIQRTQQEDSAVYLCAAGDRATDTQYFGPGTRLTVL.

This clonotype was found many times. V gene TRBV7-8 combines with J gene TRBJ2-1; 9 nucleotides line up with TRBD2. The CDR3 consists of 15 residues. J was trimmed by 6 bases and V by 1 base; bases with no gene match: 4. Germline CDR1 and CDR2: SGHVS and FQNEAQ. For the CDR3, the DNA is TGTGCCAGCAGCTTAGTAGCGGGAGCGGTCAATGAGCAGTTCTTC. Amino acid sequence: CASSLVAGAVNEQFF.

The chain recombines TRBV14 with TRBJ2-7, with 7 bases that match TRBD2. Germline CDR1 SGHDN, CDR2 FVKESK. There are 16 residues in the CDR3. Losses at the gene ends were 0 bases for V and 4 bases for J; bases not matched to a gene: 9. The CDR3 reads CASSQDNLGGSYEQYF. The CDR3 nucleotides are TGTGCCAGCAGCCAAGACAACCTCGGGGGGTCTTACGAGCAGTACTTC.

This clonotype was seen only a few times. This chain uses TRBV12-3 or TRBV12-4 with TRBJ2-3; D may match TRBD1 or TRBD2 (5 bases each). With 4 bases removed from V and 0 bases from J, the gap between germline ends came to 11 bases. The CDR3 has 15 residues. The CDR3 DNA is TGTGCCAGCAGTTCCGAGGGGTCTAGCACAGATACGCAGTATTTT. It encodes CASSSEGSSTDTQYF.

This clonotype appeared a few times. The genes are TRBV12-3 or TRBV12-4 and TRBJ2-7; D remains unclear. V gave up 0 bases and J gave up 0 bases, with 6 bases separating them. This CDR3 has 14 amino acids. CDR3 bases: TGTGCCAGCAGTTTAGCGTCTGACTCCTACGAGCAGTACTTC. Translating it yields CASSLASDSYEQYF.

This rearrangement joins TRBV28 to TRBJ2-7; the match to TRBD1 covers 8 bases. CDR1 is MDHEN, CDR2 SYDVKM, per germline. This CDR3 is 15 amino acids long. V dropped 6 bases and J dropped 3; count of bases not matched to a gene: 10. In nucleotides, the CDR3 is TGTGCCAGCAGACTGTCAGGGGGCGAGCGCTACGAGCAGTACTTC. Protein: CASRLSGGERYEQYF.

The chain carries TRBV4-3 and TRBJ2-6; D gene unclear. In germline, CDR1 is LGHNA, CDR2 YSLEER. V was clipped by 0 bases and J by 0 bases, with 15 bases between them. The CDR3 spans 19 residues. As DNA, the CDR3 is TGCGCCAGCAGCCAAGATAGAAGGGAATACTCCTCTGGGGCCAACGTCCTGACTTTC. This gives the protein CASSQDRREYSSGANVLTF.

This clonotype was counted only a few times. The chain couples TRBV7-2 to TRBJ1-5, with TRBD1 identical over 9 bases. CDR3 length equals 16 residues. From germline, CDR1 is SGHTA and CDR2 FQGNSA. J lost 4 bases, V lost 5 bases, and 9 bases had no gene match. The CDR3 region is CASSLSGTGINQPQHF. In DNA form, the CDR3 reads TGTGCCAGCAGCCTAAGCGGGACAGGGATTAATCAGCCCCAGCATTTT.

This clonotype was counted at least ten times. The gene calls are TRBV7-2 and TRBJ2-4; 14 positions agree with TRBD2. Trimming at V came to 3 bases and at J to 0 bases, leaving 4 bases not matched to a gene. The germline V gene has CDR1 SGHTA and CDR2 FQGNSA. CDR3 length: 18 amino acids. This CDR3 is CASSFGTSGRIAKNIQYF. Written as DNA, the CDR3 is TGTGCCAGCAGCTTTGGGACTAGCGGGAGAATAGCCAAAAACATTCAGTACTTC.

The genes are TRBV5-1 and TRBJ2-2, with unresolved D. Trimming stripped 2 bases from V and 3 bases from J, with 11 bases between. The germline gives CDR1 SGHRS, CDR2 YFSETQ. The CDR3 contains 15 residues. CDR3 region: CASSFVGSDTGELFF. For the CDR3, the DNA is TGCGCCAGCAGCTTTGTAGGATCAGACACCGGGGAGCTGTTTTTT.

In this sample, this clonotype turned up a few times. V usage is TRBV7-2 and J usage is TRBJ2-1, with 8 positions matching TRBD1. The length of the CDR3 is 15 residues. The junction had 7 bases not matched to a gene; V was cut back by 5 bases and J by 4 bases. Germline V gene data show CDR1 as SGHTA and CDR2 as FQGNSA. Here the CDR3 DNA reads TGTGCCAGCAGCCTTCAGGGGGCTGAATACAATGAGCAGTTCTTC. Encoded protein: CASSLQGAEYNEQFF.

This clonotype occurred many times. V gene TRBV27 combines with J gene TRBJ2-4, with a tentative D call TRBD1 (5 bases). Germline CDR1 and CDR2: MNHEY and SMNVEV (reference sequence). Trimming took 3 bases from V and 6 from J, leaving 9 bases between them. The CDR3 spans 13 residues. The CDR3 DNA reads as TGTGCCAGCAGTTTTTTTAGGGGAAACATTCAGTACTTC. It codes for CASSFFRGNIQYF.